The table lists the clone carrying this T cell receptor (beta chain) with many counts. CDR3 length: 19 residues. The germline V and J ends were trimmed by 0 bases and 0 bases, with 17 bases remaining between them. CDR1 is SNHLY, CDR2 FYNNEI, per germline. Assembly of TCR beta libraries relied on iRepertoire HTBI primers together with Arm-PCR of CDR3 regions. Each CDR3 protein is one row after TCRdb ran MiXCR on the multiplex PCR reads. The table records roughly 610,000 distinct CDR3 sequences, roughly 15% of them present only once. The sample belongs to a study of regulatory T cells in long-lasting Graves disease. Time point noted: newly diagnosed GD, antithyroid drugs for less than 3 months. PBMC-extracted RNA yielded the TCR library. This sample also appeared in a second study, on T cells in Graves' hyperthyroidism and ophthalmopathy.

This clonotype was obtained from a man in his late teens or twenties with Graves disease. The specimen comprised peripheral blood mononuclear cells (PBMCs), sampled at new diagnosis, from a patient treated with antithyroid drugs. The chain uses TRBV2 and TRBJ1-4; TRBD1 is a possible D gene (6 bases). CDR3 sequence (DNA): TGTGCCAGCAGTGAAGCATGGGTCGGGGGGCCCGCAACTAATGAAAAACTGTTTTTT. This codes for CASSEAWVGGPATNEKLFF.